The clone carrying this T cell receptor beta chain showed up just a few times. Its antigen is not known. Thyroid ultrasound and orbital computed tomography, with clinical symptoms and serum thyroxine and TRAb, informed diagnoses. This entry is derived from a study of T cells in Graves' hyperthyroidism and ophthalmopathy. Findings and caveats of the study: Separation of ophthalmopathy from stable hyperthyroidism was achieved by a 13 V-J model.

TCR beta CDR3 regions were amplified from RNA transcripts. TCR CDR3 regions were first amplified by RT-PCR with HTBI primers. TCRdb redid the calling of the multiplex PCR reads with MiXCR, one entry per CDR3 protein. Of 650,000 to 800,000 distinct CDR3 sequences in the sample, less than 45% were seen once. J gave up 1 base and V 4 bases, and 13 bases lay outside the gene matches. The CDR3 has 17 residues. The germline V gene has CDR1 SGHDT and CDR2 YYEEEE. The chain employs TRBV5-6 and TRBJ2-5; TRBD1 matches 7 bases. Sequenced material: peripheral blood or thyroid tissue (not recorded which). The sequence derives from an adult man with Graves' disease, either hyperthyroidism or ophthalmopathy (not recorded which). CDR3 coding DNA: TGTGCCAGCAGCCAAGATTCGAGACAGGGCCGCCAAGAGACCCAGTACTTC. Protein sequence: CASSQDSRQGRQETQYF.